Sequencing of this T cell receptor (beta chain) was carried out in a study of cytomegalovirus exposure and HLA in healthy donors. The PCR used 60 Vbeta and 13 Jbeta primers. The table came from immunoSEQ multiplex PCR; TCRdb's copy has only in-frame clones and leaves some out. The sample includes some 180,000 clones, 75% to 90% of them seen just once. Trimming stripped 2 bases from V and 11 bases from J, with 18 bases between. The CDR3 has 14 amino acids. Germline loops: CDR1 SEHNR, CDR2 FQNEAQ (reference sequence). Sequenced sample: PBMCs. The clonotype was recovered from a girl aged 5-17 years in good health and CMV-seropositive. The V and J genes are TRBV7-9 and TRBJ1-1; D is perhaps TRBD1 (6 bases). The CDR3 sequence: CASSLTDPWTDAFF. CDR3 bases: TGTGCCAGCAGCTTAACCGACCCTTGGACAGACGCTTTCTTT. Filled out from reference TRBV7-9 and TRBJ1-1, the complete variable domain reads DTGVSQNPRHKITKRGQNVTFRCDPISEHNRLYWYRQTLGQGPEFLTYFQNEAQLEKSRLLSDRFSAERPKGSFSTLEIQRTEQGDSAMYLCASSLTDPWTDAFFGQGTRLTVV.